What follows are 16 T cell receptor beta chains derived from one specimen sequenced in a study of shared T cell receptors in the human thymus. This table comes from immunoSEQ multiplex PCR, and its TCRdb copy is limited to in-frame clones, with some not included. The sample yields about 660,000 clones, about 89% seen once. These same data were also listed under a study on human thymus T cells.

Material for sequencing was thymocytes. Every receptor here comes from a boy less than two years old with a congenital heart defect.

This sequence joins TRBV10-3 and TRBJ2-3; TRBD1 is a possible D gene (6 bases). The V end lost 5 bases, the J end lost 0 bases, and 15 bases lay between the germline ends. The CDR3 spans 16 residues. Germline CDR1 reads ENHRY; CDR2 reads SYGVKD. CDR3 protein: CAISFDRSISTDTQYF. The CDR3 DNA follows: TGTGCCATCAGTTTCGACAGGTCAATCAGCACAGATACGCAGTATTTT.

The rearrangement uses TRBV7-3 and TRBJ2-2; possibly TRBD2 for D (6 bases). The CDR3 length is 15 residues. Germline V gene lookup returns CDR1 SGHTA and CDR2 FQGTGA. The germline V and J ends were trimmed by 5 bases and 2 bases, with 12 bases remaining between them. The CDR3 sequence: CASSLLGGNTGELFF. For the CDR3, the DNA is TGTGCCAGCAGCCTCTTGGGGGGAAACACCGGGGAGCTGTTTTTT.

V gene TRBV14 combines with J gene TRBJ2-7, with 9 nucleotides matching TRBD1. V trimming: 1 base; J trimming: 7 bases; junction bases outside the gene matches: 17. Germline V gene data show CDR1 as SGHDN and CDR2 as FVKESK. This CDR3 is 18 amino acids long. CDR3 nucleotides: TGTGCCAGCAGCCAAGCGGATTCTAAGGACAGGGGATCTGAAGAGCAGTACTTC. It is translated as CASSQADSKDRGSEEQYF.

The V and J genes are TRBV6-5 and TRBJ2-5; no clear D gene. The J call may be wrong; the DNA end is better matched by TRBJ2-7. Germline CDR1 is MNHEY and CDR2 is SVGAGI. The CDR3 is made up of 13 amino acids. The CDR3, as DNA: TGTGCCAGCAGTTCGAGACTCCTATACGAGCAGTACTTC. Amino acids: CASSSRLLYEQYF.

This chain joins TRBV29-1 and TRBJ1-3; D gene uncertain. CDR1 and CDR2 from the germline V gene are SQVTM and ANQGSEA. CDR3 length: 14 amino acids. The V gene lost 3 bases and the J gene lost 1 base, with 10 bases spanning the gap. CDR3 residues: CSVDMSGSGNTIYF. The DNA for the CDR3 is TGCAGCGTTGATATGTCCGGGTCTGGAAACACCATATATTTT.

This chain links TRBV28 with TRBJ1-3; 11 nucleotides line up with TRBD1. Germline V gene lookup returns CDR1 MDHEN and CDR2 SYDVKM. CDR3 length: 15 residues. Unmatched junction bases numbered 8, after V lost 6 bases and J lost 7 bases. CDR3: CASSPPGTGGNTIYF. Written as DNA, the CDR3 is TGTGCCAGCAGCCCTCCCGGGACAGGGGGGAACACCATATATTTT.

This chain uses TRBV15 with TRBJ1-1, with TRBD1 identical over 7 bases. Germline loops: CDR1 LNHNV, CDR2 YYDKDF (reference sequence). The CDR3 loop spans 13 amino acids. With 9 bases clipped from V and 3 bases from J, the junction kept 7 bases outside the gene matches. CDR3 residues: CATTGVGDTEAFF. The DNA of the CDR3 is TGTGCCACAACAGGGGTGGGCGACACTGAAGCTTTCTTT. Complete variable domain (other parts from reference TRBV15 and TRBJ1-1): DAMVIQNPRYQVTQFGKPVTLSCSQTLNHNVMYWYQQKSSQAPKLLFHYYDKDFNNEADTPDNFQSRRPNTSFCFLDIRSPGLGDTAMYLCATTGVGDTEAFFGQGTRLTVV.

The CDR3 region has the DNA TGTGCCAGTCGGACTAGCGGGAGAACAGATACGCAGTATTTT. Protein: CASRTSGRTDTQYF. This chain links TRBV19 with TRBJ2-3; 13 bases align to TRBD2. The V segment lost 8 bases and the J segment 3 bases; nucleotides outside the gene matches: 2. Germline CDR1 and CDR2: LNHDA and SQIVND (reference sequence). The CDR3 length is 14 residues.

The chain has TRBV25-1 and TRBJ1-4, with 7 bases identical to TRBD1. The CDR3 consists of 16 residues. Germline CDR1 reads MGHDK; CDR2 reads SYGVNS. The trim removed 3 bases at V and 8 bases at J, leaving 12 bases unmatched. CDR3 nucleotide sequence: TGTGCCAGCAGTGACCGTCGGTCAGGGGGACGAGAAAAACTGTTTTTT. Translated: CASSDRRSGGREKLFF.

CDR3 nucleotide sequence: TGCGCCAGCAGCCAGGAACTCGGACTAGCGGGAGGGAGGACTTCCTACAATGAGCAGTTCTTC. Amino acid sequence: CASSQELGLAGGRTSYNEQFF. The J gene is TRBJ2-1, the V gene TRBV4-3, with 15 bases identical to TRBD2. The CDR3 has 21 amino acids. V lost 3 bases and J lost 1; bases outside the gene matches: 13. Germline loops: CDR1 LGHNA, CDR2 YSLEER.

This chain joins TRBV5-1 and TRBJ2-5; no definite D call. The CDR3 spans 14 residues. The V gene lost 0 bases and the J gene lost 2 bases, with 8 bases spanning the gap. CDR1 is SGHRS, CDR2 YFSETQ, per germline. CDR3 residues: CASSLDSSQETQYF. In DNA, the CDR3 is TGCGCCAGCAGCTTGGACTCTTCACAAGAGACCCAGTACTTC. Full variable domain (outside the CDR3, taken from reference TRBV5-1 and TRBJ2-5): KAGVTQTPRYLIKTRGQQVTLSCSPISGHRSVSWYQQTPGQGLQFLFEYFSETQRNKGNFPGRFSGRQFSNSRSEMNVSTLELGDSALYLCASSLDSSQETQYFGPGTRLLVL.

The CDR3 sequence: CASSYRDSAKWELFF. The DNA of the CDR3 is TGTGCCAGCAGTTACCGGGACTCCGCGAAGTGGGAGCTGTTTTTT. The V call is TRBV28, the J call TRBJ2-2, with a tentative D call TRBD2 (6 bases). This CDR3 comprises 15 residues. Deletions cut 4 bases from V and 9 bases from J, with 18 bases between. Germline V gene data show CDR1 as MDHEN and CDR2 as SYDVKM. The entire variable domain, with the rest obtained from reference TRBV28 and TRBJ2-2, is as follows: DVKVTQSSRYLVKRTGEKVFLECVQDMDHENMFWYRQDPGLGLRLIYFSYDVKMKEKGDIPEGYSVSREKKERFSLILESASTNQTSMYLCASSYRDSAKWELFFGEGSRLTVL.

The rearrangement links TRBV5-6 to TRBJ2-1; the match to TRBD2 covers 9 bases. Looked up from germline, CDR1 is SGHDT and CDR2 is YYEEEE. The CDR3 contains 18 residues. Losses at the gene ends were 6 bases for V and 1 base for J; bases not matched to a gene: 14. CDR3 sequence (DNA): TGTGCCAGCACCCCCCGTATGCGGGGGGGCCTTTCCTACAATGAGCAGTTCTTC. Its translation: CASTPRMRGGLSYNEQFF.

The rearrangement uses TRBV28 and TRBJ1-1, with 10 bases that match TRBD1. This CDR3 contains 13 residues. The germline V gene encodes CDR1 MDHEN and CDR2 SYDVKM. With 7 bases clipped from V and 11 bases from J, the junction kept 10 bases outside the gene matches. As DNA, the CDR3 is TGTGCCAGCACCCTCGGACAGGGGGGCCCGGCTTTCTTT. Amino acids: CASTLGQGGPAFF.

CDR3 bases: TGTGCCAGCAAACAGGGTTATAGCAATCAGCCCCAGCATTTT. The encoded protein is CASKQGYSNQPQHF. The J gene is TRBJ1-5, the V gene TRBV28; possible D gene TRBD1, 6 bases. The CDR3 has 14 residues. The V gene's germline CDR1 is MDHEN and CDR2 SYDVKM. The V gene lost 7 bases and the J gene lost 0 bases, with 10 bases spanning the gap.

This clone was picked up one time. Relative to the germline gene, one junction end is altered; a read error may explain this. The identical CDR3 is also encoded by other nucleotide sequences in the sample. This sequence joins TRBV4-3 and TRBJ1-6, with TRBD1 matching 7 bases. The CDR3 totals 17 residues. Per germline, CDR1 LGHNA and CDR2 YSLEER. Written as DNA, the CDR3 is TGCGCCAGCAGCCAGCTTAGACAGGGTCGAAATAATTCCCCCCTCCACTTT. This encodes CASSQLRQGRNNSPLHF.